Listed below are T cell receptor beta chains from one sample, sequenced in a study of blood T cells in healthy people across ages. Via MiXCR, TCRdb re-called the 5' RACE reads, giving one row per CDR3 protein. Of some 690,000 distinct CDR3 sequences in the sample, 22% were seen once. Sequenced: blood. The origin of the receptors is a man aged 70-80 years in good health. CDR3s include the opening cysteine and the closing phenylalanine or tryptophan. D genes are given only for firm matches. Not all rows give a size; the values are once, few, many and, for expanded clones, a class.

v_gene: TRBV24-1; d_gene: NA; j_gene: TRBJ2-5; abundance: NA; CDR3aa: CATSEAWQETQYF; CDR3nt: TGTGCCACCAGTGAGGCCTGGCAAGAGACCCAGTACTTC
v_gene: TRBV20-1; d_gene: TRBD2; j_gene: TRBJ2-4; abundance: NA; CDR3aa: CSARLTGRRNIQYF; CDR3nt: TGCAGTGCTAGACTTACCGGGAGGCGAAACATTCAGTACTTC
v_gene: TRBV15; d_gene: NA; j_gene: TRBJ1-5; abundance: NA; CDR3aa: CATSSRQLNQPQHF; CDR3nt: TGTGCCACCAGCAGCAGGCAGCTCAATCAGCCCCAGCATTTT
v_gene: TRBV5-6; d_gene: TRBD1; j_gene: TRBJ2-2; abundance: NA; CDR3aa: CASSRDRSFGELFF; CDR3nt: TGTGCCAGCAGCCGGGACAGATCTTTCGGGGAGCTGTTTTTT
v_gene: TRBV7-2; d_gene: TRBD1; j_gene: TRBJ1-4; abundance: NA; CDR3aa: CASNSRAGGSEKLFF; CDR3nt: TGTGCCAGCAACTCAAGGGCAGGGGGCAGTGAAAAACTGTTTTTT
v_gene: TRBV20-1; d_gene: NA; j_gene: TRBJ1-2; abundance: few; CDR3aa: CSARETATYGYTF; CDR3nt: TGCAGTGCTAGAGAGACGGCTACCTATGGCTACACCTTC
v_gene: TRBV5-1; d_gene: NA; j_gene: TRBJ2-3; abundance: few; CDR3aa: CASSPADFLTDTQYF; CDR3nt: TGCGCCAGCAGCCCAGCGGACTTTCTCACAGATACGCAGTATTTT
v_gene: TRBV7-8; d_gene: TRBD2; j_gene: TRBJ2-1; abundance: few; CDR3aa: CASSLRTSGRRSSYNEQFF; CDR3nt: TGTGCCAGCAGCTTAAGGACTAGCGGGAGGCGTAGCTCCTACAATGAGCAGTTCTTC
v_gene: TRBV29-1; d_gene: NA; j_gene: TRBJ1-4; abundance: NA; CDR3aa: CSVRLTGATNEKLFF; CDR3nt: TGCAGCGTTCGACTAACAGGAGCAACTAATGAAAAACTGTTTTTT
v_gene: TRBV20-1; d_gene: NA; j_gene: TRBJ2-1; abundance: NA; CDR3aa: CSAREDGWQFF; CDR3nt: TGCAGTGCTAGAGAGGATGGTTGGCAGTTCTTC
v_gene: TRBV20-1; d_gene: TRBD1; j_gene: TRBJ2-3; abundance: NA; CDR3aa: CSATRRGTGGWVQYF; CDR3nt: TGCAGTGCCACCCGACGGGGGACAGGGGGGTGGGTGCAGTATTTT
v_gene: TRBV7-9; d_gene: NA; j_gene: TRBJ2-1; abundance: few; CDR3aa: CASSSPSGYNEQFF; CDR3nt: TGTGCCAGCAGCTCTCCTTCGGGTTACAATGAGCAGTTCTTC
v_gene: TRBV5-1; d_gene: NA; j_gene: TRBJ2-7; abundance: few; CDR3aa: CASSLPGYYEQYF; CDR3nt: TGCGCCAGCAGCTTGCCAGGGTACTACGAGCAGTACTTC
v_gene: TRBV6-8; d_gene: TRBD1; j_gene: TRBJ2-1; abundance: few; CDR3aa: CASSMHYRDRAGNEQFF; CDR3nt: TGTGCCAGCAGTATGCATTATCGGGACAGGGCGGGCAATGAGCAGTTCTTC
v_gene: TRBV4-3; d_gene: TRBD2; j_gene: TRBJ2-3; abundance: NA; CDR3aa: CASSQGLAGKMTDTQYF; CDR3nt: TGCGCCAGCAGCCAAGGGCTAGCGGGAAAGATGACAGATACGCAGTATTTT
v_gene: TRBV6-5; d_gene: TRBD2; j_gene: TRBJ2-7; abundance: NA; CDR3aa: CASSSRPAGGFRHEQYF; CDR3nt: TGTGCCAGCAGTTCTCGCCCAGCGGGGGGTTTTCGGCACGAGCAGTACTTC
v_gene: TRBV11-1; d_gene: TRBD2; j_gene: TRBJ2-2; abundance: few; CDR3aa: CASSFSSGKEELFF; CDR3nt: TGTGCCAGCAGCTTCTCTAGCGGGAAAGAGGAGCTGTTTTTT
v_gene: TRBV29-1; d_gene: NA; j_gene: TRBJ2-5; abundance: NA; CDR3aa: CSVEDQGPGATQYF; CDR3nt: TGCAGCGTTGAAGATCAGGGCCCCGGGGCGACCCAGTACTTC
v_gene: TRBV4-2; d_gene: TRBD2; j_gene: TRBJ2-7; abundance: few; CDR3aa: CASSHGLAGAYEQYF; CDR3nt: TGTGCCAGCAGCCACGGACTAGCGGGGGCCTACGAGCAGTACTTC
v_gene: TRBV27; d_gene: TRBD1; j_gene: TRBJ1-5; abundance: NA; CDR3aa: CASSSTGTGLNQPQHF; CDR3nt: TGTGCCAGCAGTTCAACCGGGACAGGACTAAATCAGCCCCAGCATTTT
v_gene: TRBV3-1; d_gene: NA; j_gene: TRBJ2-1; abundance: NA; CDR3aa: CASSQVPESHNEQFF; CDR3nt: TGTGCCAGCAGCCAAGTCCCGGAGAGCCACAATGAGCAGTTCTTC
v_gene: TRBV28; d_gene: NA; j_gene: TRBJ2-7; abundance: NA; CDR3aa: CACWGQGITYEQYF; CDR3nt: TGTGCCTGCTGGGGGCAGGGGATAACCTACGAGCAGTACTTC
v_gene: TRBV20-1; d_gene: NA; j_gene: TRBJ2-3; abundance: NA; CDR3aa: CSARDFRRSSTDTQYF; CDR3nt: TGCAGTGCTAGAGATTTTCGCCGCTCTAGCACAGATACGCAGTATTTT
v_gene: TRBV5-1; d_gene: NA; j_gene: TRBJ2-3; abundance: many; CDR3aa: CASSKDYPGGTQYF; CDR3nt: TGCGCCAGCAGCAAGGATTACCCCGGGGGTACGCAGTATTTT
v_gene: TRBV12-3/TRBV12-4; d_gene: NA; j_gene: TRBJ2-3; abundance: NA; CDR3aa: CASSLGTGYTDTQYF; CDR3nt: TGTGCCAGCAGTTTAGGTACAGGGTACACAGATACGCAGTATTTT
v_gene: TRBV29-1; d_gene: NA; j_gene: TRBJ2-3; abundance: few; CDR3aa: CSVEERGGSTDTQYF; CDR3nt: TGCAGCGTCGAAGAGAGGGGCGGAAGCACAGATACGCAGTATTTT
v_gene: TRBV20-1; d_gene: NA; j_gene: TRBJ2-1; abundance: NA; CDR3aa: CSASTGDSYNEQFF; CDR3nt: TGCAGTGCTAGCACTGGGGATTCCTACAATGAGCAGTTCTTC
v_gene: TRBV12-3/TRBV12-4; d_gene: NA; j_gene: TRBJ2-3; abundance: few; CDR3aa: CASSLVSGRGDTQYF; CDR3nt: TGTGCCAGCAGTTTAGTTTCCGGGAGAGGAGATACGCAGTATTTT
v_gene: TRBV5-1; d_gene: NA; j_gene: TRBJ1-1; abundance: NA; CDR3aa: CASSPSTGAVTNTEAFF; CDR3nt: TGCGCCAGCAGCCCCTCGACGGGGGCGGTGACGAACACTGAAGCTTTCTTT
v_gene: TRBV7-6; d_gene: NA; j_gene: TRBJ1-1; abundance: NA; CDR3aa: CASSPRNNKNTEAFF; CDR3nt: TGTGCCAGCAGCCCCCGGAACAACAAGAACACTGAAGCTTTCTTT
v_gene: TRBV12-3/TRBV12-4; d_gene: NA; j_gene: TRBJ1-2; abundance: NA; CDR3aa: CASSPGDPRSGYTF; CDR3nt: TGTGCCAGCAGTCCAGGGGATCCCAGGTCTGGCTACACCTTC
v_gene: TRBV6-5; d_gene: NA; j_gene: TRBJ2-1; abundance: NA; CDR3aa: CASRDSVYNEQFF; CDR3nt: TGTGCCAGCAGGGATAGCGTCTACAATGAGCAGTTCTTC
v_gene: TRBV20-1; d_gene: NA; j_gene: TRBJ2-1; abundance: NA; CDR3aa: CSARVAAGNEQFF; CDR3nt: TGCAGTGCTAGAGTGGCTGCCGGGAATGAGCAGTTCTTC
v_gene: TRBV2; d_gene: NA; j_gene: TRBJ2-5; abundance: few; CDR3aa: CASSEGFSGETQYF; CDR3nt: TGTGCCAGCAGTGAGGGCTTTAGCGGTGAGACCCAGTACTTC
v_gene: TRBV27; d_gene: NA; j_gene: TRBJ1-5; abundance: few; CDR3aa: CASSFRYSNQPQHF; CDR3nt: TGTGCCAGCAGTTTCCGGTATAGCAATCAGCCCCAGCATTTT
v_gene: TRBV7-2; d_gene: NA; j_gene: TRBJ1-1; abundance: NA; CDR3aa: CASSLPLGNTEAFF; CDR3nt: TGTGCCAGCAGCTTACCCCTTGGGAACACTGAAGCTTTCTTT
v_gene: TRBV11-2; d_gene: NA; j_gene: TRBJ2-5; abundance: many; CDR3aa: CASSPQTGQETQYF; CDR3nt: TGTGCCAGCAGCCCACAGACAGGACAAGAGACCCAGTACTTC
v_gene: TRBV20-1; d_gene: TRBD2; j_gene: TRBJ2-2; abundance: few; CDR3aa: CSASNSGGGTGELFF; CDR3nt: TGCAGTGCTAGTAATAGCGGGGGTGGGACCGGGGAGCTGTTTTTT
v_gene: TRBV20-1; d_gene: NA; j_gene: TRBJ1-5; abundance: NA; CDR3aa: CSAGEGNQPQHF; CDR3nt: TGCAGTGCTGGCGAGGGGAATCAGCCCCAGCATTTT
v_gene: TRBV5-8; d_gene: TRBD1; j_gene: TRBJ2-7; abundance: NA; CDR3aa: CASSWSRGTVPYEQYF; CDR3nt: TGTGCCAGCAGCTGGTCCAGAGGGACAGTGCCCTACGAGCAGTACTTC
v_gene: TRBV10-2; d_gene: NA; j_gene: TRBJ2-5; abundance: few; CDR3aa: CASSESRGSDQYF; CDR3nt: TGCGCCAGCAGTGAGTCCCGAGGGAGTGACCAGTACTTC
v_gene: TRBV20-1; d_gene: TRBD1; j_gene: TRBJ2-3; abundance: NA; CDR3aa: CSARGGQGDVDTQYF; CDR3nt: TGCAGTGCTAGAGGGGGACAGGGGGATGTAGATACGCAGTATTTT
v_gene: TRBV5-1; d_gene: TRBD1; j_gene: TRBJ1-4; abundance: NA; CDR3aa: CASSPPGQEKLFF; CDR3nt: TGCGCCAGCAGCCCTCCGGGACAGGAAAAACTGTTTTTT
v_gene: TRBV12-3/TRBV12-4; d_gene: NA; j_gene: TRBJ1-2; abundance: few; CDR3aa: CASSSRQLDGYTF; CDR3nt: TGTGCCAGCAGTTCCCGACAGTTGGATGGCTACACCTTC
v_gene: TRBV12-3/TRBV12-4; d_gene: NA; j_gene: TRBJ1-2; abundance: few; CDR3aa: CASSLSLDGPGGYTF; CDR3nt: TGTGCCAGCAGTTTATCCCTCGACGGACCTGGCGGCTACACCTTC
v_gene: TRBV30; d_gene: NA; j_gene: TRBJ1-4; abundance: NA; CDR3aa: CAWSVVQGINEKLFF; CDR3nt: TGTGCCTGGAGTGTAGTCCAGGGGATTAATGAAAAACTGTTTTTT
v_gene: TRBV7-2; d_gene: TRBD2; j_gene: TRBJ2-1; abundance: NA; CDR3aa: CASSFPSGRATEQFF; CDR3nt: TGTGCCAGCAGCTTCCCCAGCGGGAGAGCCACTGAGCAGTTCTTC
v_gene: TRBV29-1; d_gene: NA; j_gene: TRBJ2-1; abundance: few; CDR3aa: CSVEEVQGGVNEQFF; CDR3nt: TGCAGCGTTGAAGAGGTACAGGGAGGAGTAAATGAGCAGTTCTTC
v_gene: TRBV6-4; d_gene: NA; j_gene: TRBJ2-3; abundance: NA; CDR3aa: CASSDSPTDTQYF; CDR3nt: TGTGCCAGCAGTGACTCCCCCACAGATACGCAGTATTTT
v_gene: TRBV7-9; d_gene: NA; j_gene: TRBJ1-4; abundance: few; CDR3aa: CASSFETVEKLFF; CDR3nt: TGTGCCAGCAGCTTCGAGACCGTAGAAAAACTGTTTTTT
v_gene: TRBV2; d_gene: TRBD2; j_gene: TRBJ2-5; abundance: NA; CDR3aa: CASSEDLGGWETQYF; CDR3nt: TGTGCCAGCAGTGAAGATCTCGGGGGGTGGGAGACCCAGTACTTC
v_gene: TRBV20-1; d_gene: TRBD1; j_gene: TRBJ2-5; abundance: NA; CDR3aa: CSARDTGGPKTQYF; CDR3nt: TGCAGTGCTAGAGATACAGGGGGCCCGAAGACCCAGTACTTC
v_gene: TRBV6-5; d_gene: NA; j_gene: TRBJ1-2; abundance: NA; CDR3aa: CASSYSISRNGDYGYTF; CDR3nt: TGTGCCAGCAGTTACTCGATTAGTCGTAACGGGGACTATGGCTACACCTTC
v_gene: TRBV5-8; d_gene: NA; j_gene: TRBJ2-3; abundance: few; CDR3aa: CASSRAVTDTQYF; CDR3nt: TGTGCCAGCAGTCGGGCTGTCACAGATACGCAGTATTTT
v_gene: TRBV20-1; d_gene: TRBD1; j_gene: TRBJ2-3; abundance: NA; CDR3aa: CSALRTGGPTDTQYF; CDR3nt: TGCAGTGCTCTTCGTACAGGGGGCCCTACAGATACGCAGTATTTT
v_gene: TRBV29-1; d_gene: NA; j_gene: TRBJ1-5; abundance: NA; CDR3aa: CSVVNPSPPPQHF; CDR3nt: TGCAGCGTTGTGAACCCGTCCCCTCCGCCCCAGCATTTT
v_gene: TRBV12-3/TRBV12-4; d_gene: NA; j_gene: TRBJ1-2; abundance: NA; CDR3aa: CASSFTGLAYGYTF; CDR3nt: TGTGCCAGCAGTTTTACCGGCCTGGCCTATGGCTACACCTTC